This TCR beta chain was documented in a study of shared clonotypes between healthy human individuals. This clone came up once. V was trimmed by 0 bases and J by 0 bases, leaving 6 bases between them. Germline V gene sequence: CDR1 LGHNT, CDR2 FRNRAP. The CDR3 runs to 15 residues. Method: immunoSEQ multiplex PCR; TCRdb's copy keeps in-frame clones and lacks some. There are more than 2,000,000 clones in the sample; 85% to 95% occur only once, and 0.39% lies in the top ten. The chain is built from TRBV12-5 and TRBJ1-5; D is unresolved. The receptor comes from a man aged 18 to 35 in good health. Some clones in this sample may be carry-over from other donors' samples. The sequencing sample was made of naive CD4+ T cells from PBMCs. Stated subset: CD45RA+ positively selected. In nucleotides, the CDR3 is TGTGCTAGTGGTTTGGTGGCCATTAGCAATCAGCCCCAGCATTTT. Its translation is CASGLVAISNQPQHF.